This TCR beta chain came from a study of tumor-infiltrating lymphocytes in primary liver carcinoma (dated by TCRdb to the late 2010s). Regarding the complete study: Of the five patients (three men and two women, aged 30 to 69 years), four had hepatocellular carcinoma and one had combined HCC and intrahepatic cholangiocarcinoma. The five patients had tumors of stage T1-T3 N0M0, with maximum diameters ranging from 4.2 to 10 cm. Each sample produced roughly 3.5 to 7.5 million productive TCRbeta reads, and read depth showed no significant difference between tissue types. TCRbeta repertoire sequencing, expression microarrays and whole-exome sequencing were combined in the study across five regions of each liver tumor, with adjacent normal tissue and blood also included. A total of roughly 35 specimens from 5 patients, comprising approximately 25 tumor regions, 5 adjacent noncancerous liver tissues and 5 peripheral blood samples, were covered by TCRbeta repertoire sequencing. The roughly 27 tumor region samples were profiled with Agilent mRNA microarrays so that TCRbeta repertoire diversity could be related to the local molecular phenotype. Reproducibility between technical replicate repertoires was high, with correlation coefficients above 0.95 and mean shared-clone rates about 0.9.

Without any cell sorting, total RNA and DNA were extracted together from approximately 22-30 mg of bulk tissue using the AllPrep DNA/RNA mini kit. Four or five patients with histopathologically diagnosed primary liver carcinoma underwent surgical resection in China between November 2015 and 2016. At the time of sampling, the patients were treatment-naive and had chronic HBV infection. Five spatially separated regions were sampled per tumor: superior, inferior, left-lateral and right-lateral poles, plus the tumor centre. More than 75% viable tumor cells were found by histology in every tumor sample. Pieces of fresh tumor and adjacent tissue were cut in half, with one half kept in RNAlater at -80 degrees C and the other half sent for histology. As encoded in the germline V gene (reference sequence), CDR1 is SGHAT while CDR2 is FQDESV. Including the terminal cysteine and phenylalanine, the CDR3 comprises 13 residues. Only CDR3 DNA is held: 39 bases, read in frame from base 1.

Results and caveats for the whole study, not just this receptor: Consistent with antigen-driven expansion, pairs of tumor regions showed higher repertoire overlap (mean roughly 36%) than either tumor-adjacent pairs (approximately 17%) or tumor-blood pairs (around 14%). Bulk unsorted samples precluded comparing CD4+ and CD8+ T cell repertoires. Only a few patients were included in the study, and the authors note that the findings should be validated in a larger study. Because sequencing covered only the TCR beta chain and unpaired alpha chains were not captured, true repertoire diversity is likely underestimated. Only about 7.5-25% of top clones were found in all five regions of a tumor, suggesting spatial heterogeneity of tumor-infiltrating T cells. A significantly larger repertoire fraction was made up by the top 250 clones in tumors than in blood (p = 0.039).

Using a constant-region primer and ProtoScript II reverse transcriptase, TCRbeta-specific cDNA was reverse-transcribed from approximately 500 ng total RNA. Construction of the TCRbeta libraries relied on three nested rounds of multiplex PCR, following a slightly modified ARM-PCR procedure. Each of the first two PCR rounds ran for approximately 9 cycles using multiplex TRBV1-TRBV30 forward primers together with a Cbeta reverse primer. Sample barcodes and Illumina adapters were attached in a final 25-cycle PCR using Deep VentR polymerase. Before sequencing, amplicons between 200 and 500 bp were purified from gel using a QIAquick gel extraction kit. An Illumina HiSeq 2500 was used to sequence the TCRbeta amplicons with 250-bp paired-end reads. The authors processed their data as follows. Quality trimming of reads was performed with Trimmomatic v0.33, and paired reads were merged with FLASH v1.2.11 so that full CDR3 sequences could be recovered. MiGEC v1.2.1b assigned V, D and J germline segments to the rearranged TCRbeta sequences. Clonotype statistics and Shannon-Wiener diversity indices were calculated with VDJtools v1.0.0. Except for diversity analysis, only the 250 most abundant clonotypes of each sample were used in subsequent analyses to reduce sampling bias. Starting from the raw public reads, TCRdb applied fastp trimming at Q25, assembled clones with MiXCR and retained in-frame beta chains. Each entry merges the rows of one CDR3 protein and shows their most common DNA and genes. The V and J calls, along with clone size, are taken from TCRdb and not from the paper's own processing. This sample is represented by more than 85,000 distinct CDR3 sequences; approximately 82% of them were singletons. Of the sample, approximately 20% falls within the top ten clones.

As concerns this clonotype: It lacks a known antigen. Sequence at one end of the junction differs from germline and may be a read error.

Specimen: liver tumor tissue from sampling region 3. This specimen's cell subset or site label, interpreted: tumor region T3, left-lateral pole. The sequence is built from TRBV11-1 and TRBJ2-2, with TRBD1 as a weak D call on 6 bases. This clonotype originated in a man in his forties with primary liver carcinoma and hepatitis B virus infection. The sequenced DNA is TGTGCCGGCAGCTTTAGGGACATCGGGGAGCTGTTTTTT. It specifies CAGSFRDIGELFF.